This T cell receptor (beta chain) was identified in a study of cytomegalovirus exposure and HLA in healthy donors. Study-wide results and caveats: Several of the most significant clusters appeared linked to common viral pathogens, based on a later analysis. The classifier, whose performance was assessed in both the original and validation cohorts, reportedly diagnosed cytomegalovirus status with high specificity and sensitivity. HLA alleles were associated with 15,000 to 20,000 TCR beta sequences in a later analysis at 0.05 false discovery rate.

The PCR ran on 60 Vbeta and 13 Jbeta primers. Profiling relied on immunoSEQ multiplex PCR, and the TCRdb table lists in-frame clones only, not all of them. The sample carries 250,000 or so clones, 70% to 90% recorded once. Germline loops: CDR1 SGHRS, CDR2 YFSETQ. Germline trimming cut 1 base from V and 0 bases from J; bases unmatched to any gene: 10. This CDR3 is built from 19 residues. CMV serostatus was not recorded for this donor. A single count supports this clone. Its antigen is not identified. The J gene is TRBJ2-1, the V gene TRBV5-1, with TRBD2 matching over 10 bases. Sequencing was carried out using PBMCs. The receptor was isolated from a human donor in good health. In DNA form, the CDR3 reads TGCGCCAGCAGCTTGTCTCGGACTAGCGGTATAAGCTCCTACAATGAGCAGTTCTTC. This translates into CASSLSRTSGISSYNEQFF.